These 6 T cell receptor beta chains were all obtained from the same sample, sequenced in a study of T cells in Graves' hyperthyroidism and ophthalmopathy. What was amplified from RNA transcripts were TCR beta CDR3 regions. Researchers ran a first-round RT-PCR on the TCR CDR3 using the HTBI primer set. TCRdb independently ran MiXCR on the multiplex PCR reads; one entry per CDR3 protein. The sample yields approximately 870,000 distinct CDR3 sequences, approximately 40% seen once. Sequenced: blood. Receptor source: a man aged 18 to 30 with Graves' hyperthyroidism.

This clonotype has just a few counts. The chain uses TRBV5-1 and TRBJ1-1; D perhaps matches TRBD1 (5 bases). V lost 4 bases and J 1 base, leaving 14 bases between the germline ends. CDR3 length: 15 amino acids. Germline lookup yields CDR1 SGHRS and CDR2 YFSETQ. The CDR3: CASSAFPGGNTEAFF. In DNA, the CDR3 is TGCGCCAGCAGCGCTTTTCCGGGGGGGAACACTGAAGCTTTCTTT.

The V and J genes are TRBV25-1 and TRBJ1-6, with D possibly matching TRBD1 (6 bases). V shed 1 base and J shed 8 bases, with 12 bases lying between them. Germline loops: CDR1 MGHDK, CDR2 SYGVNS. This CDR3 is 15 amino acids long. CDR3 in amino acids: CASSELRGGYSPLHF. The CDR3 region has the DNA TGTGCCAGCAGTGAATTAAGGGGGGGCTATTCACCCCTCCACTTT.

The chain links TRBV2 to TRBJ2-5; D call uncertain. The germline V and J ends were trimmed by 10 bases and 5 bases, with 17 bases remaining between them. This CDR3 is 13 amino acids long. Germline assignment: CDR1 SNHLY and CDR2 FYNNEI. CDR3: CATAAGSGETQYF. CDR3 DNA sequence: TGTGCCACCGCCGCAGGTTCCGGTGAGACCCAGTACTTC.

This clonotype came up once. J is TRBJ1-4 and V is TRBV10-3, with TRBD1 as a possible D gene (5 bases). CDR3 length equals 14 residues. Germline assignment: CDR1 ENHRY and CDR2 SYGVKD. V shed 3 bases and J shed 10 bases, with 15 bases lying between them. CDR3 nucleotide sequence: TGTGCCATCAGTGAACAGCAGGGCCAGGCAAAACTGTTTTTT. Its translation: CAISEQQGQAKLFF.

This clonotype showed up many times. The CDR3 protein is CASSIAGADQPQHF. CDR3 bases: TGTGCCAGTAGTATTGCGGGAGCGGATCAGCCCCAGCATTTT. This chain uses TRBV19 with TRBJ1-5; D is unclear. The ends were cut back, 3 bases at V and 5 bases at J, with 11 bases in the middle. The CDR3 loop spans 14 amino acids. The germline V gene encodes CDR1 LNHDA and CDR2 SQIVND (reference sequence). The full variable domain, its missing parts supplied by reference TRBV19 and TRBJ1-5, is DGGITQSPKYLFRKEGQNVTLSCEQNLNHDAMYWYRQDPGQGLRLIYYSQIVNDFQKGDIAEGYSVSREKKESFPLTVTSAQKNPTAFYLCASSIAGADQPQHFGDGTRLSIL.

This clonotype was recorded many times. The genes are TRBV2 and TRBJ1-5, with 7 bases lining up with TRBD1. This CDR3 is 14 amino acids long. CDR1 is SNHLY and CDR2 is FYNNEI in the germline V gene. Trimming removed 7 bases from V and 5 bases from J; junction bases left unmatched: 8. CDR3 bases: TGTGCCAGCACTTTGGACAGGAGGGATCAGCCCCAGCATTTT. Protein product: CASTLDRRDQPQHF.